This T cell receptor beta chain was documented in a study of T cell responses to AZD1222 COVID-19 vaccine. TCRdb's copy holds only in-frame clones and misses some; the assay was immunoSEQ multiplex PCR. The sample includes more than 150,000 clones, around 90% of them seen just once. The sequence was obtained from an adult who received the AZD1222 COVID-19 vaccine. The sample in question was peripheral blood, obtained 28 days after the second AZD1222 dose.

CDR3 sequence: CASSRQGGGYTF. CDR3 bases: TGTGCCAGCTCACGACAGGGTGGTGGCTACACCTTC. The V and J genes are TRBV18 and TRBJ1-2, with 7 bases fitting TRBD1. Germline CDR1 is KGHSH and CDR2 is LQKENI. CDR3 length equals 12 residues. V lost 4 bases to trimming and J lost 7 bases; unmatched junction nucleotides: 3.